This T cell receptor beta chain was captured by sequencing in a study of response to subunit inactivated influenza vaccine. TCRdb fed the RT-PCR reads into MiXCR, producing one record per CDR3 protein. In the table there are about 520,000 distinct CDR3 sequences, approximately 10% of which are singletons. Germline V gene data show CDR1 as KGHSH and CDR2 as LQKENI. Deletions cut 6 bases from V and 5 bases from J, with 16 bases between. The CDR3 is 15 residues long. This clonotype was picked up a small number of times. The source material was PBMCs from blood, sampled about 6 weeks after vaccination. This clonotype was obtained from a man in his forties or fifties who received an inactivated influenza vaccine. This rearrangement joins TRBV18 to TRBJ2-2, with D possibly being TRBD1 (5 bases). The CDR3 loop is CASSQQAHLTGELFF. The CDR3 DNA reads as TGTGCCAGCTCCCAACAGGCACATCTGACCGGGGAGCTGTTTTTT.